These T cell receptor beta chains were read from a single sample in a study of cytomegalovirus exposure and HLA in healthy donors. Measured with immunoSEQ multiplex PCR; TCRdb has only the in-frame clones, and not every one. Across some 130,000 clones, the top ten clones capture 1.5% to 2% of the sample. The sample taken for sequencing was PBMCs. The receptors shown here come from a man aged 18 to 29 in good health and CMV-seronegative. Each CDR3 is given without its conserved first and last residue. The order of the fields is V gene, D gene, CDR3 protein. D genes are given only for firm matches.

>TRBV6-1|TRBD1
ASSGTGAGPYEQY
>TRBV7-3|TRBD2
ASSSTSGNAGELF
>TRBV9|NA
ASSEGGGNTGELF
>TRBV6-6|NA
ASSYSGREAEQY
>TRBV6-4|NA
ASSDSGQGYGYT
>TRBV25-1|NA
ASSEFGENNEQF
>TRBV9|NA
ASSTTGSGVAF
>TRBV7-2|TRBD2
ASSLTSGLAGTGELF
>TRBV6-6|TRBD1
ASSYPGTGSGNTIY
>TRBV13|TRBD1
ASSLRGPDEQY
>TRBV2|NA
ASSGSTNTEAF
>TRBV29-1|NA
SVGTPEQY
>TRBV6-5|TRBD2
ASGSGRAGTDTQY
>TRBV20-1|NA
SARWGLGYT
>TRBV9|NA
ASSVAGNQPQH
>TRBV19|NA
ASSTGFSGNTIY
>TRBV4-3|NA
ASSQVGGATGNTIY
>TRBV6-5|TRBD2
ASSSKGLAGGGTQY
>TRBV7-2|NA
ASSLARQNNGYT
>TRBV5-1|NA
ASSFGSGGQPQH
>TRBV9|NA
ASSDTGSGNQPQH
>TRBV28|NA
ASWPDSNNEQF
>TRBV19|TRBD1
ASSGGTGDYEQY
>TRBV4-3|NA
ASSRGAHAGNTIY
>TRBV29-1|TRBD2
SGTLAGDSSYEQY
>TRBV5-5|NA
ASSPIARFLLIAEAF
>TRBV5-1|NA
ASREGSSGNTIY
>TRBV14|TRBD2
ASSQLAGGGTDTQY
>TRBV7-9|NA
ASSSDSNGNTEAF
>TRBV7-2|TRBD1
ASSLARDRGQANYGYT
>TRBV6-6|NA
ASSGTAYEQY
>TRBV9|TRBD1
ASSAGQGDAGNTIY
>TRBV2|TRBD2
ASSEDIGLAGTEQF
>TRBV30|TRBD1
AWSGTGGTEAF
>TRBV5-1|NA
ASSLESGGHTEAF
>TRBV7-9|TRBD1
ASSLEAPQGRDTQY
>TRBV10-3|NA
AISARTVDTEAF
>TRBV28|TRBD1
ASSPPTGIMYEQY
>TRBV7-6|TRBD2
ASSPLAGGPDTQY
>TRBV10-3|TRBD2
AISGLAALSSYNEQF
>TRBV5-6|NA
ASSDTVVTGANVLT
>TRBV7-2|TRBD1
ASSPRQGWAKNIQY
>TRBV10-3|TRBD2
ASRLTSGGSTDTQY
>TRBV2|NA
ASSGSNQPQH
>TRBV6-5|TRBD2
ASSYSLAGVTDTQY
>TRBV29-1|NA
SGHEAWYSFTDTQY
>TRBV19|NA
ASSIWRFGKANYGYT
>TRBV4-3|NA
ASSQGALSGANVLT
>TRBV5-6|NA
ASSVLQSSPLH
>TRBV11-3|TRBD2
ASSFLHRLAGGPSEQF
>TRBV9|NA
ASSVALAPADTQY
>TRBV5-1|TRBD1
ASSLTNRQGSGNTIY
>TRBV7-2|TRBD1
ASSLGDRRNTEAF
>TRBV5-6|NA
ASSEGSTEAF
>TRBV7-8|NA
ASSVSGLASYEQY